This entry is about one T cell receptor beta chain. This clone's antigen is unknown. It has no much larger one-base neighbor in the sample; base qualities were not kept. To estimate absolute template abundance from read counts, synthetic TCR analog templates were spiked into each PCR. TCRbeta CDR3 regions were amplified from genomic DNA with bias-controlled V and J gene primers using the immunoSEQ assay. Sequencing of rearranged TCRbeta segments was performed at approximately 20X coverage. In the authors' own workflow: Sequencing errors were corrected by clustering, and CDR3s were annotated against IMGT so that V, D and J genes could be assigned. Downstream analyses used only productive TCRbeta rearrangements and left out out-of-frame or stop-codon sequences. Clonality was calculated as one minus the Shannon entropy normalized by the log of the number of unique productive sequences. Clones differing between time points or between blood and tumor were identified using Fisher's exact test with Benjamini-Hochberg correction, with an adjusted p below 0.01 applied as the threshold. TCRdb limited this immuneACCESS table to in-frame rearrangements with V and J called. A share of clones is missing; checked studies link under half to unresolved V genes, and the rest is unexplained. That table furnishes V, J and clone size, whereas the DNA furnished D and trimming. Within this sample are 40,000 to 45,000 clones, with more than 70% of them counted one time only. The biggest ten clones account for 12% to 15% of the sample.

This sample was included in a study of PD-L1 blockade in urothelial cancer listed by TCRdb under 2017. Concerning the study at large: All patients started therapy around 2014 and received atezolizumab 1,200 mg intravenously every 3 weeks. About 85% of the roughly 29 patients were males with bladder-origin urothelial cancer, and about 65% of the 29 reported a prior smoking history. Patients had an ECOG performance status of 0 or 1 and had received between 0 and 3 prior chemotherapy regimens. Blood samples were analyzed at 3 weeks after treatment start (second dose) and at 6 weeks after treatment start. A median of about 140,000 T cells and tens of thousands of unique TCRs was obtained from blood samples, and a median clonality of around 0.072 was observed. Somatic, immune and clinical correlates of response to PD-L1 blockade with atezolizumab in urothelial cancer were the focus of an exploratory multi-omic analysis. Pretreatment tumor samples and matched peripheral blood, collected serially before and after atezolizumab treatment, underwent TCR sequencing. Durable clinical benefit meant progression-free survival longer than 6 months, and TCR features were also tested against progression-free and overall survival. Whole exome sequencing and RNA sequencing of pretreatment tumors were performed alongside TCR sequencing in the same patients. Under 10 patients reached durable clinical benefit, while 20 to 25 patients did not. Under 30 patients had pretreatment blood TCR-seq, some 25 had at least one posttreatment blood collection, and some 25 had tumor TCR-seq. Study-wide findings and limitations: Small sample size (n ≈ 30) and many exploratory analyses mean the results are intended to be hypothesis-generating. At 3 weeks after the start of treatment, tumor-associated TCR clones in peripheral blood had expanded more in patients with durable benefit (n ≈ 24, p = 0.022). A pretreatment peripheral blood TCR clonality below the median was linked to improved progression-free and overall survival.

A total of 25 to 30 patients with locally advanced or metastatic urothelial carcinoma, treated at Memorial Sloan Kettering on a trial protocol, made up the cohort. Peripheral blood mononuclear cells were collected pretreatment and during treatment, with between 1 and 8 total time points obtained per patient. The Qiagen DNeasy Blood extraction kit was used to purify genomic DNA from total PBMCs and tumor samples. PBMCs were collected pretreatment and during treatment and were isolated and stored as previously described. V gives up 0 bases and J gives up 0 bases, and the segment between their germline ends measures 12 bases. From a lookup of the germline V gene (reference sequence), CDR1 and CDR2 are SGHNT and YYREEE. The cysteine opens and the phenylalanine closes a CDR3 of 16 amino acids. The kept DNA is CDR3 alone, 48 bases in frame from the first base.

In this chain, TRBV5-4 is recombined with TRBJ1-1; there is no confident call for the D gene. Sample: PBMCs, taken around atezolizumab (anti-PD-L1) treatment. The clonotype originates from an older woman with urothelial cancer. CDR3 sequence: CASSLGSQFMNTEAFF. Read as DNA, the sequence is TGTGCCAGCAGCTTGGGAAGTCAGTTCATGAACACTGAAGCTTTCTTT.